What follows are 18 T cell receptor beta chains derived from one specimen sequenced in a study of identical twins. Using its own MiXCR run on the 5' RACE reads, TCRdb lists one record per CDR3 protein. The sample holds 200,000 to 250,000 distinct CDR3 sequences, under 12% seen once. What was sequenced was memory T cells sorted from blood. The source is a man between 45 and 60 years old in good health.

The CDR3 DNA is TGTGCCAGCAGAAGGACTAGCGGTCGCTACGAGCAGTACTTC. It translates to CASRRTSGRYEQYF. V gene TRBV6-1 combines with J gene TRBJ2-7, with 10 bases that match TRBD2. CDR3 length: 14 residues. Germline CDR1 reads MNHNS; CDR2 reads SASEGT. Germline trimming cut 6 bases from V and 3 bases from J; bases unmatched to any gene: 5.

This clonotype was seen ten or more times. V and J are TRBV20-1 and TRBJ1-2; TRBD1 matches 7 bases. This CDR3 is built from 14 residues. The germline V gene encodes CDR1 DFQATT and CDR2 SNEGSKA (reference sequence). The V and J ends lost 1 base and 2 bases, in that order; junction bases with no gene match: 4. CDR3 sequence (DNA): TGCAGTGCTAGAGCCATGACAGGGAACTATGGCTACACCTTC. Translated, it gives CSARAMTGNYGYTF.

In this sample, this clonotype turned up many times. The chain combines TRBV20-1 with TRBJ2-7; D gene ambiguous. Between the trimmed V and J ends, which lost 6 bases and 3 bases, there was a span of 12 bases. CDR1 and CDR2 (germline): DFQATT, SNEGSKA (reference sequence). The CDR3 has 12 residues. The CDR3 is CSAKQRSYEQYF. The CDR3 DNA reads TGCAGTGCCAAGCAGAGAAGCTACGAGCAGTACTTC.

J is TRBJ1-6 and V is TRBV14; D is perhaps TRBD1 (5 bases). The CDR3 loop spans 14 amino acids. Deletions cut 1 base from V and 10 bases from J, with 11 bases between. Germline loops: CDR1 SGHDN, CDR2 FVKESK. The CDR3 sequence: CASSQGPGQSPLHF. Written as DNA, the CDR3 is TGTGCCAGCAGCCAAGGCCCAGGGCAATCACCCCTCCACTTT.

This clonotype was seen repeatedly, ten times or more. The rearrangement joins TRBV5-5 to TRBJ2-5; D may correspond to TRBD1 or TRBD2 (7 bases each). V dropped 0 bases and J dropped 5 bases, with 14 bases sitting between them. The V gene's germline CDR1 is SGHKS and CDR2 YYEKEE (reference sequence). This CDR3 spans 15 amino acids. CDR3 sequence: CASSLVPGGGETQYF. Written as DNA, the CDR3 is TGTGCCAGCAGCTTGGTGCCAGGGGGGGGGGAGACCCAGTACTTC. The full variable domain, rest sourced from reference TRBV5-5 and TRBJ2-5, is DAGVTQSPTHLIKTRGQQVTLRCSPISGHKSVSWYQQVLGQGPQFIFQYYEKEERGRGNFPDRFSARQFPNYSSELNVNALLLGDSALYLCASSLVPGGGETQYFGPGTRLLVL.

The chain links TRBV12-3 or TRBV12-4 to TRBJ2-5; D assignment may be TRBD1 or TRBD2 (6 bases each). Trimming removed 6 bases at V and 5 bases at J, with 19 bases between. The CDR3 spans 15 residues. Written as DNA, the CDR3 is TGTGCCAGCAGGTTGAGCGTCGGGGGCCGGGAGACCCAGTACTTC. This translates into CASRLSVGGRETQYF.

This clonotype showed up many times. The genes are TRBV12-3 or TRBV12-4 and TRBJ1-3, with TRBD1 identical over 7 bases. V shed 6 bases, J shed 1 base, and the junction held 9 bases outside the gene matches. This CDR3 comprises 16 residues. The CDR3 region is CASRGQPSLSGNTIYF. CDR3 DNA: TGTGCCAGCAGGGGACAGCCTTCTCTGTCTGGAAACACCATATATTTT.

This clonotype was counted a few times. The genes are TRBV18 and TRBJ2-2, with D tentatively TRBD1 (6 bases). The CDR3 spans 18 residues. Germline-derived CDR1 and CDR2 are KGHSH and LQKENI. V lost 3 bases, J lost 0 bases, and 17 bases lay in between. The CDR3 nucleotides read TGTGCCAGCTCACCCCTTCCACCGACAGGCGCGAACACCGGGGAGCTGTTTTTT. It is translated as CASSPLPPTGANTGELFF.

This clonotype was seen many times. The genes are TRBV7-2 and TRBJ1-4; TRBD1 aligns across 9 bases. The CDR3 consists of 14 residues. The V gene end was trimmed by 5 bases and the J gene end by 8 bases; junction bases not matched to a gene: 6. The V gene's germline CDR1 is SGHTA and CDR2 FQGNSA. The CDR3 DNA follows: TGTGCCAGCAGCGTATGGACAGGGGAGGAAAAACTGTTTTTT. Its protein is CASSVWTGEEKLFF.

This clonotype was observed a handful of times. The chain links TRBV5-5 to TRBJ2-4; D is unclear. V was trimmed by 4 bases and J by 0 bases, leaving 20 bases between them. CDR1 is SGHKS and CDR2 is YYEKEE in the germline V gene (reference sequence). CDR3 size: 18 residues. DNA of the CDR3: TGTGCCAGCAGCAAATTCTTTTTGGACGCCGCAGCCAAAAACATTCAGTACTTC. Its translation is CASSKFFLDAAAKNIQYF.

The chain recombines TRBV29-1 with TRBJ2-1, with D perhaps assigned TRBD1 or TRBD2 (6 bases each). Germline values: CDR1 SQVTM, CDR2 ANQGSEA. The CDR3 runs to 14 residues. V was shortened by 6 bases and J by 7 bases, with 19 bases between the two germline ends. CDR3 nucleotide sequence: TGCAGCGTGACCCTGGGGGGCCAGAGGAATGAGCAGTTCTTC. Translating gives CSVTLGGQRNEQFF.

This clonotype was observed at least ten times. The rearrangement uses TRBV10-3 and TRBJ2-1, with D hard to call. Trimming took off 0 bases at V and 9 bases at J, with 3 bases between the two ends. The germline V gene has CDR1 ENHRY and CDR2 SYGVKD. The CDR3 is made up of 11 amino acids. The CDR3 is CAISESIEQFF. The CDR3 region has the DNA TGTGCCATCAGTGAGTCAATTGAGCAGTTCTTC.

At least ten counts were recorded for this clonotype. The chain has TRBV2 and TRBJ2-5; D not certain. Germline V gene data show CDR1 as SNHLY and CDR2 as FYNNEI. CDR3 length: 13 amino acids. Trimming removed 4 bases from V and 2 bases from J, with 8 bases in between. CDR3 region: CASSVRRQETQYF. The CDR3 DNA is TGTGCCAGCAGTGTTAGGAGACAAGAGACCCAGTACTTC. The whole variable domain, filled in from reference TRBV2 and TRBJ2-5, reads EPEVTQTPSHQVTQMGQEVILRCVPISNHLYFYWYRQILGQKVEFLVSFYNNEISEKSEIFDDQFSVERPDGSNFTLKIRSTKLEDSAMYFCASSVRRQETQYFGPGTRLLVL.

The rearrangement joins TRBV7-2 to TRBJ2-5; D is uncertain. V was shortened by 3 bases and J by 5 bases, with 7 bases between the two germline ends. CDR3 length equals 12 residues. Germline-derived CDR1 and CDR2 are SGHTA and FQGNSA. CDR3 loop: CASSFLFETQYF. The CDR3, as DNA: TGTGCCAGCAGCTTCCTCTTTGAGACCCAGTACTTC.

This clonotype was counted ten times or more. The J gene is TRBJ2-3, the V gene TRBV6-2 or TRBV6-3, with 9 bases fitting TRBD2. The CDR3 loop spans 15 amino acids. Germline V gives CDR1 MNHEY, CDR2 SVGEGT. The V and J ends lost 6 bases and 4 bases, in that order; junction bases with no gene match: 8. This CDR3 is CASRLSGSSPDTQYF. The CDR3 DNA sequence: TGTGCCAGCAGGCTTAGCGGGAGCTCCCCAGATACGCAGTATTTT.

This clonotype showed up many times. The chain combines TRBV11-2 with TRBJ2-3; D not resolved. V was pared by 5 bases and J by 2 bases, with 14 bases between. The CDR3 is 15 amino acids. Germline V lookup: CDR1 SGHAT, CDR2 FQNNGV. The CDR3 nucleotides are TGTGCCAGCAGCCTCGCTGTGATCCCCACAGATACGCAGTATTTT. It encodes CASSLAVIPTDTQYF.

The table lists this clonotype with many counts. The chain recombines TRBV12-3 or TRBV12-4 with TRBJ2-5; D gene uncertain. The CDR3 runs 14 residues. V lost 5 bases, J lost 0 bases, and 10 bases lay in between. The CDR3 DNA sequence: TGTGCCAGCAGTCTCCGGACCAACCAAGAGACCCAGTACTTC. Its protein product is CASSLRTNQETQYF.

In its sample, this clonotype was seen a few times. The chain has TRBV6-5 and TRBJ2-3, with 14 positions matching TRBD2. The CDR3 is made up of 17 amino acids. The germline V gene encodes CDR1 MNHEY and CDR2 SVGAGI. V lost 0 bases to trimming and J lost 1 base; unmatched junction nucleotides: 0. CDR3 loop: CASSYSTSGGGTDTQYF. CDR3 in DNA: TGTGCCAGCAGTTACTCGACTAGCGGGGGGGGCACAGATACGCAGTATTTT.